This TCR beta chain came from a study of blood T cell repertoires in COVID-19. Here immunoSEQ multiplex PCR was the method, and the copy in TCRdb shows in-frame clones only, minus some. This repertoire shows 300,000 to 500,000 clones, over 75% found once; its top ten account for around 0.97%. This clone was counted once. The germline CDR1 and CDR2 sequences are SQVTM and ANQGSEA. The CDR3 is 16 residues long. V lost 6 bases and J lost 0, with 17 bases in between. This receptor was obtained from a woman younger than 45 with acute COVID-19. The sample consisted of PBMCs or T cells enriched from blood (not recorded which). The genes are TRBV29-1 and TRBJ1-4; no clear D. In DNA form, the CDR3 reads TGCAGCGTAGCCCCAGTGGAGGGAACAACTAATGAAAAACTGTTTTTT. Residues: CSVAPVEGTTNEKLFF.